Below, 21 T cell receptor beta chains from the same sample are listed, as sequenced in a study of cytomegalovirus exposure and HLA in healthy donors (dated by TCRdb to the late 2010s). The method was the immunoSEQ multiplex PCR assay. For the multiplex PCR, a mixture combining 60 forward primers for TCR Vbeta segments and 13 reverse primers for TCR Jbeta segments was used. The table was pulled from immuneACCESS by TCRdb, which kept in-frame rearrangements only. Such tables lose some clones; where checked, under half of the loss comes from unresolved V genes, and the rest has no known cause. A total of about 130,000 clones appear in this sample, around 80% of them only once. Of the sample, around 3% is held by the ten largest clones. Sequenced material: PBMCs. The receptor source for this set is a boy aged 2 to 9 in good health and CMV-seronegative.

The chain combines TRBV29-1 with TRBJ2-3; D is possibly TRBD2 (5 bases). The CDR3 runs to 13 residues. V was clipped by 3 bases and J by 2 bases, with 9 bases between them. In germline, CDR1 is SQVTM, CDR2 ANQGSEA. CDR3 sequence (DNA): TGCAGCGTTGAGAAAGCGGACACAGATACGCAGTATTTT. Its translation is CSVEKADTDTQYF.

The chain links TRBV4-1 to TRBJ2-1; D is uncertain. The V end lost 5 bases, the J end lost 1 base, and 18 bases lay between the germline ends. In germline, CDR1 is MGHRA, CDR2 YSYEKL. CDR3 size: 17 residues. The DNA for the CDR3 is TGCGCCAGCAGCGTAAGAGTGGCAGGCACGTCCTACAATGAGCAGTTCTTC. Protein product: CASSVRVAGTSYNEQFF.

The chain is built from TRBV27 and TRBJ2-7; D gene uncertain. The CDR3 runs 14 residues. Germline V gene lookup returns CDR1 MNHEY and CDR2 SMNVEV (reference sequence). The germline V and J ends were trimmed by 4 bases and 2 bases, with 12 bases remaining between them. In DNA, the CDR3 is TGTGCCAGCAGTTCCGCGGATCGCACCTACGAGCAGTACGTC. This encodes CASSSADRTYEQYV.

This sequence joins TRBV7-3 and TRBJ2-3, with D hard to call. Germline V gives CDR1 SGHTA, CDR2 FQGTGA. The CDR3 sequence is 14 residues long. V dropped 3 bases and J dropped 2 bases, with 9 bases sitting between them. In nucleotides, the CDR3 is TGTGCCAGCAGCTTCTCCGCGTTCACAGATACGCAGTATTTT. Protein product: CASSFSAFTDTQYF. The full variable domain, in which reference TRBV7-3 and TRBJ2-3 provide the parts outside the CDR3, is GAGVSQTPSNKVTEKGKYVELRCDPISGHTALYWYRQSLGQGPEFLIYFQGTGAADDSGLPNDRFFAVRPEGSVSTLKIQRTERGDSAVYLCASSFSAFTDTQYFGPGTRLTVL.

This clone was counted a few times. Other DNA sequences within the sample encode an identical CDR3. CDR3: CASSYSGTQETQYF. CDR3 DNA: TGTGCCAGCAGTTACTCCGGTACCCAAGAGACCCAGTACTTC. The V gene is TRBV6-5, the J gene TRBJ2-5, with D unclear. Looked up from germline, CDR1 is MNHEY and CDR2 is SVGAGI. V was shortened by 0 bases and J by 1 base, with 6 bases between the two germline ends. CDR3 length: 14 residues.

This chain links TRBV28 with TRBJ2-7, with TRBD1 matching 7 bases. This CDR3 region has 14 residues. J was trimmed by 2 bases and V by 2 bases; bases with no gene match: 3. Germline values: CDR1 MDHEN, CDR2 SYDVKM. Here the CDR3 reads CASSLGDSTYEQYV. CDR3 in DNA: TGTGCCAGCAGTTTAGGGGACAGCACCTACGAGCAGTACGTC.

This clone was picked up one time. V and J are TRBV27 and TRBJ1-3; no definite D call. Trimming stripped 5 bases from V and 3 bases from J, with 17 bases between. There are 16 residues in the CDR3. Looked up from germline, CDR1 is MNHEY and CDR2 is SMNVEV (reference sequence). The CDR3 DNA follows: TGTGCCAGCAGTCCTTTCCCGGAAGCGGGTGGAAACACCATATATTTT. Its translation is CASSPFPEAGGNTIYF.

The chain carries TRBV2 and TRBJ2-2, with D maybe TRBD1 (5 bases). V was trimmed by 0 bases and J by 9 bases, leaving 20 bases between them. The CDR3 runs 17 residues. CDR1 SNHLY and CDR2 FYNNEI come from the germline V gene. The DNA for the CDR3 is TGTGCCAGCAGTGAAGCGAACTTCGGCAGGGTGGGCCGGGAGCTGTTTTTT. Translated, it gives CASSEANFGRVGRELFF.

The chain couples TRBV5-4 to TRBJ2-7; TRBD2 might be the D (6 bases). Trimming stripped 0 bases from V and 1 base from J, with 11 bases between. The CDR3 totals 15 residues. Per the germline V gene, CDR1 is SGHNT and CDR2 is YYREEE (reference sequence). The CDR3 protein is CASSLGGVVSYEQYV. The CDR3 bases are TGTGCCAGCAGCTTGGGCGGGGTGGTGTCCTACGAGCAGTACGTC.

This clone was counted once. The chain carries TRBV30 and TRBJ1-2; a possible D gene is TRBD1 (5 bases). The V gene lost 5 bases and the J gene lost 8 bases, with 15 bases spanning the gap. This CDR3 has 12 residues. The germline V gene has CDR1 GTSNPN and CDR2 SVGIG (reference sequence). The CDR3 sequence is CAWFPGPRGYTF. The CDR3 nucleotides are TGTGCCTGGTTCCCAGGGCCACGAGGCTACACCTTC. Full variable domain (missing parts from reference TRBV30 and TRBJ1-2): SQTIHQWPATLVQPVGSPLSLECTVEGTSNPNLYWYRQAAGRGLQLLFYSVGIGQISSEVPQNLSASRPQDRQFILSSKKLLLSDSGFYLCAWFPGPRGYTFGSGTRLTVV.

The gene calls are TRBV6-4 and TRBJ2-3, with TRBD2 matching 14 bases. V was clipped by 6 bases and J by 5 bases; unmatched bases: 7. In germline, CDR1 is MRHNA, CDR2 SNTAGT. The CDR3 runs 16 residues. CDR3 nucleotide sequence: TGTGCCAGCAGCACGACTAGCGGGGGGGCCGGAGATACGCAGTATTTT. Its translation is CASSTTSGGAGDTQYF.

In DNA, the CDR3 is TGCAGCGTTGAAGGAGTAATGGGCGCGGACTGGTATGAAGCTTTCTTT. Encoded protein: CSVEGVMGADWYEAFF. This chain joins TRBV29-1 and TRBJ1-1; D remains ambiguous. This CDR3 has 16 residues. The ends were cut back, 1 base at V and 7 bases at J, with 22 bases in the middle. The V gene's germline CDR1 is SQVTM and CDR2 ANQGSEA.

This chain joins TRBV5-1 and TRBJ1-2; D not resolved. The CDR3 has 13 residues. Germline V gives CDR1 SGHRS, CDR2 YFSETQ. V was trimmed by 4 bases and J by 7 bases, leaving 14 bases between them. CDR3 residues: CASSRRGGSGYTF. The CDR3 nucleotides are TGCGCCAGCAGCCGTCGAGGTGGAAGTGGCTACACCTTC.

The genes are TRBV7-9 and TRBJ2-7, with D possibly matching TRBD1 (6 bases). Germline V gene data show CDR1 as SEHNR and CDR2 as FQNEAQ (reference sequence). This CDR3 comprises 15 residues. For the CDR3, the DNA is TGTTCCAGCAGCCACCGGGACACCCTTTCCTACGAGCAGTACGTC. Translating gives CSSSHRDTLSYEQYV.

Concerning this clone itself: This could be a read error, since a much larger clone is one nucleotide away. The gene calls are TRBV6-5 and TRBJ1-1; D gene ambiguous. The ends were cut back, 0 bases at V and 1 base at J, with 6 bases in the middle. The CDR3 length is 14 residues. Germline CDR1 reads MNHEY; CDR2 reads SVGAGI. The DNA of the CDR3 is TGTGCCAGCAGTTACTCGAACAGGAACACTGAAGCTTTCTTT. This sequence encodes CASSYSNRNTEAFF.

This chain uses TRBV7-3 with TRBJ1-1, with TRBD1 matching 9 bases. Germline V CDR1 and CDR2: SGHTA, FQGTGA. The CDR3 totals 14 residues. V shed 4 bases and J 1 base; nucleotides not matched to a gene: 1. CDR3 in amino acids: CASSSGQGNTEAFF. The CDR3 DNA sequence: TGTGCCAGCAGCTCGGGACAGGGGAACACTGAAGCTTTCTTT.

The chain joins TRBV7-3 to TRBJ2-2; TRBD2 matches at 10 bases. This CDR3 spans 16 amino acids. CDR1 SGHTA and CDR2 FQGTGA come from the germline V gene. Trimming removed 3 bases from V and 2 bases from J; junction bases left unmatched: 3. The CDR3 reads CASSFLAGGNTGELFF. The DNA of the CDR3 is TGTGCCAGCAGCTTTTTAGCGGGGGGAAACACCGGGGAGCTGTTTTTT.

The V and J genes are TRBV18 and TRBJ1-1; 8 bases line up with TRBD1. CDR3 length equals 13 residues. V lost 5 bases, J lost 4 bases, and 3 bases stayed unmatched. From germline, CDR1 is KGHSH and CDR2 LQKENI. CDR3 sequence (DNA): TGTGCCAGCTCATCAACAGGGGGCACTGAAGCTTTCTTT. This sequence encodes CASSSTGGTEAFF.

The chain links TRBV9 to TRBJ1-1; 7 bases are a match to TRBD1. The CDR3 consists of 14 residues. With V trimmed by 3 bases and J by 1 base, 3 bases remained unmatched. In germline, CDR1 is SGDLS, CDR2 YYNGEE. The CDR3 DNA follows: TGTGCCAGCAGCGCAGGGGGAAAGAACACTGAAGCTTTCTTT. It is translated as CASSAGGKNTEAFF. The full variable domain, with the rest looked up from reference TRBV9 and TRBJ1-1, is DSGVTQTPKHLITATGQRVTLRCSPRSGDLSVYWYQQSLDQGLQFLIQYYNGEERAKGNILERFSAQQFPDLHSELNLSSLELGDSALYFCASSAGGKNTEAFFGQGTRLTVV.

The genes are TRBV6-5 and TRBJ1-1; no clear D. V lost 6 bases and J 0 bases, leaving 11 bases between the germline ends. This CDR3 has 14 residues. Germline CDR1 reads MNHEY; CDR2 reads SVGAGI. CDR3 protein: CASRPEWLNTEAFF. CDR3 DNA sequence: TGTGCCAGCAGGCCCGAGTGGTTGAACACTGAAGCTTTCTTT.

The chain recombines TRBV25-1 with TRBJ2-7; possible D gene TRBD2, 6 bases. The germline V gene encodes CDR1 MGHDK and CDR2 SYGVNS. V was cut by 3 bases and J by 3 bases, with 12 bases left in between. This CDR3 region has 14 residues. The CDR3 sequence is CASSDSREDYEQYV. The CDR3 nucleotides read TGTGCCAGCAGTGACAGCAGGGAGGACTACGAGCAGTACGTC.